The rows below give T cell receptor beta chains drawn from one sample of a study of blood T cell repertoires in COVID-19. Method: immunoSEQ multiplex PCR; TCRdb's copy keeps in-frame clones and lacks some. Among some 70,000 clones listed, 60% to 80% were seen once. The sample taken for sequencing was peripheral blood. The receptors were sampled from a human donor in a cohort sampled during active COVID-19. The CDR3 runs from the conserved cysteine through the conserved F or W. A D gene is named only where the DNA matches it firmly. Rows give clone size only sometimes, using once, few, many, or a class for an expanded clone.

D gene | clone size | J gene | V gene | CDR3 DNA | CDR3 protein
NA | NA | TRBJ1-2 | TRBV5-6 | TGTGCCAGCAGCTTGGCCTCAGGGGGCTACACCTTC | CASSLASGGYTF
TRBD1 | few | TRBJ1-6 | TRBV6-4 | TGTGCCAGCAGGACGGGACAGGGAGCAGGATCACCCCTCCACTTT | CASRTGQGAGSPLHF
NA | once | TRBJ1-2 | TRBV21-1 | TGTGCCAGCAGCACACGACCACTAGACCAGGTGGTCGGGTCTGGCTACACCTTC | CASSTRPLDQVVGSGYTF
TRBD2 | once | TRBJ2-5 | TRBV5-1 | TGCGCCAGCAGCTCTGCCGGGACTAGCGGGAGGGGAGAGACCCAGTACTTC | CASSSAGTSGRGETQYF
TRBD1 | few | TRBJ1-4 | TRBV18 | TGTGCCAGCTCACCGGACAGGGGGCAGCAAAAACTGTTTTTT | CASSPDRGQQKLFF
TRBD2 | NA | TRBJ2-7 | TRBV6-6 | TGTGCCAGCACCGGACTAGCGGGGGCGTCCTACGAGCAGTACTTC | CASTGLAGASYEQYF
NA | NA | TRBJ1-5 | TRBV4-3 | TGCGCCAGCAGCCAAGATCTCCGGGGCAATCAGCCCCAGCATTTT | CASSQDLRGNQPQHF
NA | once | TRBJ1-1 | TRBV7-3 | TGTGCCAGCAGCCGACAGGCAAACACTGAAGCTTTCTTT | CASSRQANTEAFF
NA | NA | TRBJ1-2 | TRBV6-2/TRBV6-3 | TGTGCCAGCAGTGTAGGACAGTCCTATGGCTACACCTTC | CASSVGQSYGYTF
TRBD2 | once | TRBJ2-5 | TRBV2 | TGTGCCAGCAGTTCCTTCCTAGCGGGGCGGGAGACCCAGTACTTC | CASSSFLAGRETQYF
TRBD1 | NA | TRBJ1-6 | TRBV30 | TGTGCCTGGACACCAGGGGGTAATTCACCCCTCCACTTT | CAWTPGGNSPLHF
TRBD1 | NA | TRBJ2-7 | TRBV18 | TGTGCCAGCTCATCTACAAAGTCCGGGACAGGGGACGATTGGCAGTACTTC | CASSSTKSGTGDDWQYF
NA | NA | TRBJ1-4 | TRBV14 | TGTGCCAGCAGCCGCTGGGACCGCGGGGATGAAAAACTGTTTTTT | CASSRWDRGDEKLFF
TRBD1 | NA | TRBJ2-2 | TRBV11-3 | TGTGCCAGCAGCCACAGGGGAGCTACCGGGGAGCTGTTTTTT | CASSHRGATGELFF
TRBD2 | NA | TRBJ2-3 | TRBV4-3 | TGCGCCAGCAGCCAAGCCCAGGGAGGAGCGGGGGGCCGGAGGGATACGCAGTATTTT | CASSQAQGGAGGRRDTQYF
TRBD1 | NA | TRBJ1-6 | TRBV2 | TGTGCCAGCAGGCGGACAGGGTTTGATAATTCACCCCTCCACTTT | CASRRTGFDNSPLHF
NA | once | TRBJ2-3 | TRBV11-3 | TGTGCCAGCAGGAGGTCGGAGACAGATACGCAGTATTTT | CASRRSETDTQYF
NA | NA | TRBJ2-3 | TRBV13 | TGTGCCAGCAGCTTAGGCTGGGCTCCCAGGGAACGTGTCGGCACAGATACGCAGTATTTT | CASSLGWAPRERVGTDTQYF
TRBD2 | NA | TRBJ2-1 | TRBV29-1 | TGCAGCGTTGAGTTCGAAGCGGGAAAGCAGTTCTTC | CSVEFEAGKQFF